Shown below are 25 T cell receptor beta chains from a single sample sequenced in a study of control samples from healthy donors and cancer patients (dated by TCRdb to 2020 to 2022). Library method: the immunoSEQ multiplex PCR assay. In TCRdb, the immuneACCESS table is reduced to in-frame sequences with V and J assigned. These tables do not hold every clone; where another copy was compared, an unresolved V gene accounts for under half, and the others remain unexplained. This sample has 110,000 or so clones in its table, and roughly 85% of those were observed once. Around 13% of the sample belongs to the ten largest clones. What was sequenced was blood. The receptors shown here come from a woman in her forties or fifties in good health.

The rearrangement links TRBV29-1 to TRBJ1-3; D is unclear. The V gene's germline CDR1 is SQVTM and CDR2 ANQGSEA. Trimming pared 6 bases from V and 0 bases from J, leaving 9 bases between. The CDR3 is 13 residues long. In DNA, the CDR3 is TGCAGCGTGGGAGAAGGCTCTGGAAACACCATATATTTT. It translates to CSVGEGSGNTIYF.

The chain has TRBV19 and TRBJ2-5; 11 bases line up with TRBD1. The CDR3 totals 14 residues. V dropped 5 bases and J dropped 7; count of bases not matched to a gene: 6. Germline assignment: CDR1 LNHDA and CDR2 SQIVND (reference sequence). The CDR3 loop is CASSGTGGQGTQYF. The CDR3 DNA sequence: TGTGCCAGTAGTGGGACAGGGGGACAGGGGACCCAGTACTTC.

The V gene is TRBV7-9, the J gene TRBJ2-5, with 10 bases aligning to TRBD2. J lost 1 base, V lost 5 bases, and 16 bases had no gene match. The V gene's germline CDR1 is SEHNR and CDR2 FQNEAQ (reference sequence). The CDR3 spans 19 residues. The CDR3 sequence: CASSPRPSGSWGTQETQYF. As DNA, the CDR3 is TGTGCCAGCAGCCCTCGGCCTAGCGGGAGTTGGGGGACCCAAGAGACCCAGTACTTC.

The chain uses TRBV2 and TRBJ1-1; 8 bases fit TRBD1. Trimming took 6 bases from V and 0 from J; bases not matched to a gene: 3. The length of the CDR3 is 14 residues. CDR1 and CDR2 from the germline V gene are SNHLY and FYNNEI. The DNA for the CDR3 is TGTGCCAGCAGGGTGGACAGGGTGAACACTGAAGCTTTCTTT. Protein product: CASRVDRVNTEAFF.

J is TRBJ2-1 and V is TRBV7-9; tentative D call: TRBD1 (6 bases). There are 12 residues in the CDR3. V was shortened by 0 bases and J by 13 bases, with 10 bases between the two germline ends. Germline CDR1 SEHNR, CDR2 FQNEAQ (reference sequence). CDR3 protein: CASSLAGTHQFF. DNA of the CDR3: TGTGCCAGCAGCTTAGCAGGGACACACCAGTTCTTC.

The chain links TRBV3-1 (or the pseudogene TRBV3-2) to TRBJ2-3; 10 bases align to TRBD1. Germline CDR1 is LGHDT and CDR2 is YNNKEL (reference sequence). This CDR3 spans 16 amino acids. The J segment lost 4 bases and the V segment lost 2 bases, leaving 6 bases of the junction unmatched. This chain's CDR3 is CASSQRKGQGSDTQYF. DNA for the CDR3: TGTGCCAGCAGCCAAAGGAAGGGACAGGGGTCAGATACGCAGTATTTT.

A few counts support this clone. The V call is TRBV19, the J call TRBJ1-4; TRBD1 might be the D (5 bases). The V end lost 5 bases, the J end lost 7 bases, and 14 bases lay between the germline ends. Germline CDR1 and CDR2: LNHDA and SQIVND (reference sequence). This CDR3 region has 14 residues. The DNA of the CDR3 is TGTGCCAGTAGTGAGGGCGTGAGGGGTGAAAAACTGTTTTTT. Translation: CASSEGVRGEKLFF.

V gene TRBV28 combines with J gene TRBJ2-5; no clear D gene. The CDR3 is made up of 12 amino acids. CDR1 is MDHEN, CDR2 SYDVKM, per germline. Trimming removed 5 bases at V and 2 bases at J, with 6 bases between. In DNA, the CDR3 is TGTGCCAGCAGTCGCGAACAAGAGACCCAGTACTTC. Translation: CASSREQETQYF.

In nucleotides, the CDR3 is TGCAGTGCTAGAGAAACGGGGGGCTACACCTTC. Protein: CSARETGGYTF. This chain links TRBV20-1 with TRBJ1-2; D is unresolved. CDR1 and CDR2 (germline): DFQATT, SNEGSKA (reference sequence). V was cut by 0 bases and J by 8 bases, with 7 bases left in between. This CDR3 contains 11 residues.

This chain connects TRBV18 to TRBJ2-2; the match to TRBD2 covers 13 bases. J lost 0 bases, V lost 6 bases, and 1 base had no gene match. The CDR3 totals 16 residues. The germline CDR1 and CDR2 sequences are KGHSH and LQKENI. CDR3 residues: CASSTSGRPNTGELFF. DNA for the CDR3: TGTGCCAGCTCGACTAGCGGGAGGCCGAACACCGGGGAGCTGTTTTTT.

The chain joins TRBV7-9 to TRBJ1-4; D is perhaps TRBD1 (5 bases). Between the trimmed V and J ends, which lost 2 bases and 7 bases, there was a span of 17 bases. CDR3 length: 16 residues. Germline V gene sequence: CDR1 SEHNR, CDR2 FQNEAQ (reference sequence). The CDR3: CASSLTQGQAIEKLFF. The CDR3, as DNA: TGTGCCAGCAGCTTAACCCAGGGTCAGGCTATTGAAAAACTGTTTTTT.

This chain uses TRBV7-2 with TRBJ2-3, with no clear D. Germline lookup yields CDR1 SGHTA and CDR2 FQGNSA. The V gene lost 3 bases and the J gene lost 3 bases, with 13 bases spanning the gap. This CDR3 spans 15 amino acids. For the CDR3, the DNA is TGTGCCAGCAGCTTGGGCTCTTCCAGGACAGATACGCAGTATTTT. This gives the protein CASSLGSSRTDTQYF.

This clone was detected a few times. The chain links TRBV15 to TRBJ1-2; the match to TRBD1 covers 8 bases. This CDR3 contains 13 residues. J gave up 6 bases and V 8 bases, and 8 bases lay outside the gene matches. The germline gives CDR1 LNHNV, CDR2 YYDKDF (reference sequence). The CDR3 sequence: CATYSQGADGYTF. The CDR3 coding sequence is TGTGCCACCTATTCTCAGGGGGCGGATGGCTACACCTTC. The variable domain in full, completed from reference TRBV15 and TRBJ1-2, reads DAMVIQNPRYQVTQFGKPVTLSCSQTLNHNVMYWYQQKSSQAPKLLFHYYDKDFNNEADTPDNFQSRRPNTSFCFLDIRSPGLGDTAMYLCATYSQGADGYTFGSGTRLTVV.

This sequence joins TRBV11-2 and TRBJ2-1; 14 bases map to TRBD2. Trimming took 1 base from V and 8 from J; bases not matched to a gene: 1. CDR1 and CDR2 from the germline V gene are SGHAT and FQNNGV. The CDR3 extends over 15 amino acids. The CDR3 region is CASSLGGLAGDEQFF. DNA for the CDR3: TGTGCCAGCAGCTTAGGGGGACTAGCGGGAGATGAGCAGTTCTTC.

The gene calls are TRBV5-1 and TRBJ2-5, with D uncertain. With 1 base removed from V and 5 bases from J, the gap between germline ends came to 12 bases. The CDR3 length is 14 residues. The V gene's germline CDR1 is SGHRS and CDR2 YFSETQ. The CDR3 bases are TGCGCCAGCAGCTTGTCGCAGCGAAGGGAGACCCAGTACTTC. It is translated as CASSLSQRRETQYF.

The chain has TRBV20-1 and TRBJ2-7, with a tentative D call TRBD2 (5 bases). V was clipped by 0 bases and J by 11 bases, with 11 bases between them. Germline V gene sequence: CDR1 DFQATT, CDR2 SNEGSKA (reference sequence). The CDR3 covers 11 residues. DNA of the CDR3: TGCAGTGCTAGAGATCGGGGAGACGAGTACTTC. Encoded protein: CSARDRGDEYF.

This clone came up a few times. This chain uses TRBV7-2 with TRBJ1-3; TRBD1 is a possible D gene (6 bases). The CDR3 is made up of 16 amino acids. V was pared by 2 bases and J by 4 bases, with 15 bases between. Germline V gives CDR1 SGHTA, CDR2 FQGNSA. Written as DNA, the CDR3 is TGTGCCAGCAGCTTATCGGGGGGCGCCGGAGGAAACACCATATATTTT. It codes for CASSLSGGAGGNTIYF.

This clone has only a few counts. CDR3 DNA sequence: TGTGCCAGCATCAGACAGAACACTGAAGCTTTCTTT. It translates to CASIRQNTEAFF. V gene TRBV12-3 or TRBV12-4 combines with J gene TRBJ1-1; D remains ambiguous. This CDR3 has 12 residues. Trimming left V 7 bases short and J 1 base short, with 7 bases between.

V usage is TRBV7-3 and J usage is TRBJ2-7; D possibly uses TRBD1 or TRBD2 (5 bases each). Trimming left V 2 bases short and J 0 bases short, with 11 bases between. The CDR3 totals 15 residues. The germline V gene encodes CDR1 SGHTA and CDR2 FQGTGA. The CDR3 spells CASSLEGSISYEQYF. In DNA form, the CDR3 reads TGTGCCAGCAGCTTAGAGGGGTCAATCTCCTACGAGCAGTACTTC.

This chain uses TRBV21-1 with TRBJ2-7; the table's D call TRBD2 went unverified against the DNA. TRBV21-1 is described as a pseudogene. The CDR3 sequence is 15 residues long. The CDR3: CASWLAGGATYEQYF. In nucleotides, the CDR3 is TGTGCCAGCTGGTTAGCGGGAGGGGCAACCTACGAGCAGTACTTC.

This clone has only one observation. The chain couples TRBV5-4 to TRBJ1-3; D perhaps matches TRBD1 (5 bases). The CDR3 extends over 19 amino acids. CDR1 is SGHNT and CDR2 is YYREEE in the germline V gene (reference sequence). Deletions cut 4 bases from V and 3 bases from J, with 26 bases between. CDR3 in amino acids: CASSIGIGQNQRSGNTIYF. Written as DNA, the CDR3 is TGTGCCAGCAGCATTGGAATTGGACAAAACCAGCGAAGTGGAAACACCATATATTTT. The complete variable domain, with remaining parts taken from reference TRBV5-4 and TRBJ1-3, reads ETGVTQSPTHLIKTRGQQVTLRCSSQSGHNTVSWYQQALGQGPQFIFQYYREEENGRGNFPPRFSGLQFPNYSSELNVNALELDDSALYLCASSIGIGQNQRSGNTIYFGEGSWLTVV.

The chain has TRBV2 and TRBJ2-5, with a weak D call TRBD2 (5 bases). The CDR3 contains 13 residues. The germline V and J ends were trimmed by 7 bases and 5 bases, with 14 bases remaining between them. Germline V gene data show CDR1 as SNHLY and CDR2 as FYNNEI. Here the CDR3 DNA reads TGTGCCAGCACCCAACAAAGAGGGGAGACCCAGTACTTC. Its protein product is CASTQQRGETQYF.

The genes are TRBV2 and TRBJ1-5; D may be TRBD1 (5 bases). Germline V gives CDR1 SNHLY, CDR2 FYNNEI. The CDR3 covers 13 residues. With 8 bases removed from V and 1 base from J, the gap between germline ends came to 9 bases. In DNA, the CDR3 is TGTGCCAGCGGGACGGCGAGCAATCAGCCCCAGCATTTT. It encodes CASGTASNQPQHF.

V gene TRBV30 combines with J gene TRBJ1-2, with 7 bases aligning to TRBD1. The CDR3 is made up of 15 amino acids. Germline lookup yields CDR1 GTSNPN and CDR2 SVGIG (reference sequence). V shed 4 bases and J 6 bases; nucleotides not matched to a gene: 14. CDR3 DNA: TGTGCCTGGACCTTGGGGCAGGGGGTTGCCGATGGCTACACCTTC. It encodes CAWTLGQGVADGYTF.

J is TRBJ2-7 and V is TRBV11-2; D is undetermined. CDR3 length equals 13 residues. From germline, CDR1 is SGHAT and CDR2 FQNNGV. Trimming stripped 5 bases from V and 1 base from J, with 9 bases between. CDR3 bases: TGTGCCAGCAGCGACCACCCATCCTACGAGCAGTACTTC. Its translation: CASSDHPSYEQYF.